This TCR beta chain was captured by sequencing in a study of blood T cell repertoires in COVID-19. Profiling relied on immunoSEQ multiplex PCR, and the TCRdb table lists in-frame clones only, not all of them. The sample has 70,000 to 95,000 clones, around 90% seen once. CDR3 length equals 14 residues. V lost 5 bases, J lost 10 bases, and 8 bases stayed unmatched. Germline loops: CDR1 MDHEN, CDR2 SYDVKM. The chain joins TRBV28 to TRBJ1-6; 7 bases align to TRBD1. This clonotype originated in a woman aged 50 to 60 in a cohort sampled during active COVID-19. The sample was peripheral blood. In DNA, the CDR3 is TGTGCCAGCAGTGAGGCCAGGGGGAACTCACCCCTCCACTTT. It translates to CASSEARGNSPLHF.